The rows below give T cell receptor beta chains drawn from one sample of a study of T cells after yellow fever vaccination. TCRdb reprocessed the 5' RACE reads with MiXCR, giving one entry per CDR3 protein. This sample has fewer than 500,000 distinct CDR3 sequences; under 20% occur once, and the top ten carry roughly a sixth. This specimen was PBMCs, taken before the yellow fever booster vaccination. The receptor set was obtained from a man younger than 30 who received the YFV17D yellow fever vaccine. Both conserved end residues are part of each CDR3. The D gene is left open where the match is weak. Clone size appears in some rows only: once, few, many, or a class for an expanded clone.

J gene: TRBJ1-2; V gene: TRBV6-2/TRBV6-3; D gene: TRBD1; clone size: NA; CDR3 DNA: TGTGCCAGCAGTTCCGCAACAGGGGGCGCAGGAAGCTATGGCTACACCTTC; CDR3 protein: CASSSATGGAGSYGYTF
J gene: TRBJ1-2; V gene: TRBV5-1; D gene: NA; clone size: few; CDR3 DNA: TGCGCCAGCAGCTTCGAACAGAATGGCTACACCTTC; CDR3 protein: CASSFEQNGYTF
J gene: TRBJ2-1; V gene: TRBV2; D gene: NA; clone size: NA; CDR3 DNA: TGTGCCAGCAGTAGACCCCCGAGCCGAAATGAGCAGTTCTTC; CDR3 protein: CASSRPPSRNEQFF
J gene: TRBJ2-3; V gene: TRBV7-6; D gene: NA; clone size: NA; CDR3 DNA: TGTGCCAGCAGCTCGTCGGGGTGGGCCACAGATACGCAGTATTTT; CDR3 protein: CASSSSGWATDTQYF
J gene: TRBJ2-2; V gene: TRBV27; D gene: TRBD2; clone size: NA; CDR3 DNA: TGTGCCAGCACTCTTCTAGCGGGGTGGGACACCGGGGAGCTGTTTTTT; CDR3 protein: CASTLLAGWDTGELFF
J gene: TRBJ1-5; V gene: TRBV9; D gene: NA; clone size: few; CDR3 DNA: TGTGCCAGCAGCGCTGGGGCCGGCAGTCAGCCCCAGCATTTT; CDR3 protein: CASSAGAGSQPQHF
J gene: TRBJ1-6; V gene: TRBV12-3/TRBV12-4; D gene: NA; clone size: few; CDR3 DNA: TGTGCCAGCGCCGGGCAGGGCTGGTCACCCCTCCACTTT; CDR3 protein: CASAGQGWSPLHF
J gene: TRBJ2-5; V gene: TRBV7-9; D gene: NA; clone size: NA; CDR3 DNA: TGTGCCAGCAGCTTCATCATGAGGCGACAGGAGGAGACCCAGTACTTC; CDR3 protein: CASSFIMRRQEETQYF
J gene: TRBJ2-7; V gene: TRBV18; D gene: NA; clone size: few; CDR3 DNA: TGTGCCAGCTCACCAGGACCGTTTTACGAGCAGTACTTC; CDR3 protein: CASSPGPFYEQYF
J gene: TRBJ2-3; V gene: TRBV13; D gene: TRBD2; clone size: NA; CDR3 DNA: TGTGCCAGCAGAACTAGCGGGGTCTCCAACACAGATACGCAGTATTTT; CDR3 protein: CASRTSGVSNTDTQYF
J gene: TRBJ2-1; V gene: TRBV5-1; D gene: NA; clone size: NA; CDR3 DNA: TGCGCCAGCAGCTTGGCGCACAGGGTCTACAATGAGCAGTTCTTC; CDR3 protein: CASSLAHRVYNEQFF
J gene: TRBJ1-6; V gene: TRBV5-1; D gene: TRBD1; clone size: few; CDR3 DNA: TGCGCCAGCAGCGCCGGGACAGGGGAATCACCCCTCCACTTT; CDR3 protein: CASSAGTGESPLHF
J gene: TRBJ2-7; V gene: TRBV20-1; D gene: TRBD2; clone size: NA; CDR3 DNA: TGCAGTGCTAGAGATGTTGGGGGGGCTAGCGGGGCCAACGAGCAGTACTTC; CDR3 protein: CSARDVGGASGANEQYF
J gene: TRBJ2-7; V gene: TRBV5-1; D gene: NA; clone size: NA; CDR3 DNA: TGCGCCAGCAGCTCACAGGGAATCTCCTACGAGCAGTACTTC; CDR3 protein: CASSSQGISYEQYF
J gene: TRBJ1-5; V gene: TRBV20-1; D gene: NA; clone size: few; CDR3 DNA: TGCAGTGCTACCGCAGGGGTAAGCAATCAGCCCCAGCATTTT; CDR3 protein: CSATAGVSNQPQHF
J gene: TRBJ2-3; V gene: TRBV4-3; D gene: NA; clone size: many; CDR3 DNA: TGCGCCAGCAGCCAAGACAGGACAGATACGCAGTATTTT; CDR3 protein: CASSQDRTDTQYF
J gene: TRBJ2-6; V gene: TRBV6-2/TRBV6-3; D gene: NA; clone size: NA; CDR3 DNA: TGTGCCAGCACCAAAAGGGATCAGGGATACGGGGCCAACGTCCTGACTTTC; CDR3 protein: CASTKRDQGYGANVLTF
J gene: TRBJ2-1; V gene: TRBV11-3; D gene: NA; clone size: many; CDR3 DNA: TGTGCCAGCAGCTTAGGCGAGGGGGGTACGGGGAACGAGCAGTTCTTC; CDR3 protein: CASSLGEGGTGNEQFF
J gene: TRBJ2-1; V gene: TRBV6-5; D gene: NA; clone size: NA; CDR3 DNA: TGTGCCAGCAGTTACTCGGACGGAAGATACAATGAGCAGTTCTTC; CDR3 protein: CASSYSDGRYNEQFF
J gene: TRBJ2-2; V gene: TRBV12-3/TRBV12-4; D gene: TRBD2; clone size: NA; CDR3 DNA: TGTGCCAGCAGTGTGAGGGGAGGGGCCGGGGAGCTGTTTTTT; CDR3 protein: CASSVRGGAGELFF
J gene: TRBJ2-1; V gene: TRBV11-2; D gene: TRBD2; clone size: NA; CDR3 DNA: TGTGCCAGCAGCTTAAGACTAGCGGGGGGCCTCAATGAGCAGTTCTTC; CDR3 protein: CASSLRLAGGLNEQFF
J gene: TRBJ2-2; V gene: TRBV29-1; D gene: NA; clone size: NA; CDR3 DNA: TGCAGCGTTGCTCGTCAGGGGTGGGACACCGGGGAGCTGTTTTTT; CDR3 protein: CSVARQGWDTGELFF
J gene: TRBJ2-1; V gene: TRBV12-3/TRBV12-4; D gene: TRBD1; clone size: NA; CDR3 DNA: TGTGCCAGCGGCAGTTGGGACAGGGGCAATGAGCAGTTCTTC; CDR3 protein: CASGSWDRGNEQFF
J gene: TRBJ1-3; V gene: TRBV28; D gene: NA; clone size: few; CDR3 DNA: TGTGCCAGCAGCTCCGGGGCAGGTCCCTCTGGAAACACCATATATTTT; CDR3 protein: CASSSGAGPSGNTIYF
J gene: TRBJ2-3; V gene: TRBV5-1; D gene: NA; clone size: NA; CDR3 DNA: TGCGCCAGCAGCCCTGACGGATCAGATACGCAGTATTTT; CDR3 protein: CASSPDGSDTQYF
J gene: TRBJ2-1; V gene: TRBV24-1; D gene: NA; clone size: many; CDR3 DNA: TGTGCCACCAGTGACCCAAACAGGGGAGGAAATGAGCAGTTCTTC; CDR3 protein: CATSDPNRGGNEQFF
J gene: TRBJ1-1; V gene: TRBV30; D gene: TRBD1; clone size: NA; CDR3 DNA: TGTGCCCGGTCCGGGACAGGGATGGGTGAAGCTTTCTTT; CDR3 protein: CARSGTGMGEAFF
J gene: TRBJ1-2; V gene: TRBV12-3/TRBV12-4; D gene: NA; clone size: few; CDR3 DNA: TGTGCCAGCAGTGAAACAAAGAACTATGGCTACACCTTC; CDR3 protein: CASSETKNYGYTF
J gene: TRBJ2-1; V gene: TRBV20-1; D gene: NA; clone size: few; CDR3 DNA: TGCAGTGCTAGTGCGGTAAGCTCCTACAATGAGCAGTTCTTC; CDR3 protein: CSASAVSSYNEQFF
J gene: TRBJ2-5; V gene: TRBV10-3; D gene: TRBD2; clone size: few; CDR3 DNA: TGTGCCATCAGTGGGCTAGCGGGGGAAGAGACCCAGTACTTC; CDR3 protein: CAISGLAGEETQYF
J gene: TRBJ1-5; V gene: TRBV7-8; D gene: NA; clone size: few; CDR3 DNA: TGTGCCAGCAGCTTAAAAGGGGCGAGCAATCAGCCCCAGCATTTT; CDR3 protein: CASSLKGASNQPQHF
J gene: TRBJ2-5; V gene: TRBV14; D gene: NA; clone size: few; CDR3 DNA: TGTGCCAGCAGCCCTAGTGGGGCGCGATCCGAGACCCAGTACTTC; CDR3 protein: CASSPSGARSETQYF
J gene: TRBJ1-2; V gene: TRBV12-3/TRBV12-4; D gene: NA; clone size: many; CDR3 DNA: TGTGCCAGCCTGACCGCAGGGTTGAACTATGGCTACACCTTC; CDR3 protein: CASLTAGLNYGYTF
J gene: TRBJ2-2; V gene: TRBV28; D gene: NA; clone size: few; CDR3 DNA: TGTGCCAGCAGTCCCACCGTAGGGCTTATGGGGACCGGGGAGCTGTTTTTT; CDR3 protein: CASSPTVGLMGTGELFF
J gene: TRBJ1-3; V gene: TRBV20-1; D gene: NA; clone size: few; CDR3 DNA: TGCAGTGCTAGAGCCACCCCAGGGACTCCGCGTGGAAACACCATATATTTT; CDR3 protein: CSARATPGTPRGNTIYF
J gene: TRBJ1-2; V gene: TRBV7-9; D gene: TRBD1; clone size: NA; CDR3 DNA: TGTGCCAGCAGCTTAGGGTCGGGCAGGGGGTCTGCTGGCTACACCTTC; CDR3 protein: CASSLGSGRGSAGYTF